These 19 T cell receptor beta chains came from one sample sequenced in a study of shared clonotypes between healthy human individuals. Sequencing was performed with immunoSEQ multiplex PCR; in TCRdb, only in-frame clones are kept and a portion is missing. The data hold about 450,000 clones, with 70% to 85% observed a single time. The source material was PBMCs. These receptors were collected from a woman in her thirties or forties in good health. Some clones in this sample may be carry-over from other donors' samples.

The CDR3 sequence: CASSLGDSYEKLFF. CDR3 coding DNA: TGCGCCAGCAGCTTGGGTGACAGCTATGAAAAACTGTTTTTT. The V and J genes are TRBV5-1 and TRBJ1-4; D perhaps matches TRBD1 (5 bases). Trimming removed 0 bases from V and 6 bases from J, with 9 bases in between. Germline V lookup: CDR1 SGHRS, CDR2 YFSETQ. The CDR3 length is 14 residues.

The chain links TRBV5-1 to TRBJ2-1, with TRBD2 as a possible D gene (6 bases). Looked up from germline, CDR1 is SGHRS and CDR2 is YFSETQ. This CDR3 is 16 amino acids long. V shed 1 base and J shed 2 bases, with 13 bases lying between them. The CDR3 DNA reads TGCGCCAGCAGCTTGTATACGGGAGTAGCCTACAATGAGCAGTTCTTC. It yields the protein CASSLYTGVAYNEQFF.

V usage is TRBV27 and J usage is TRBJ2-7, with 9 bases that match TRBD2. Germline CDR1 and CDR2: MNHEY and SMNVEV (reference sequence). V shed 6 bases, J shed 6 bases, and the junction held 9 bases outside the gene matches. CDR3 length: 14 amino acids. The CDR3 DNA follows: TGTGCCAGCAGCCTCCTAGCGGGATACGGCGAGCAGTACTTC. Its translation is CASSLLAGYGEQYF.

This clone was found many times. The chain couples TRBV28 to TRBJ1-2; D perhaps matches TRBD1 (5 bases). CDR3 size: 15 residues. With 2 bases removed from V and 5 bases from J, the gap between germline ends came to 15 bases. The germline CDR1 and CDR2 sequences are MDHEN and SYDVKM. The CDR3 loop reads CASSLVRQDIYGYTF. CDR3 in DNA: TGTGCCAGCAGTTTAGTGAGGCAGGACATTTATGGCTACACCTTC.

The V call is TRBV9, the J call TRBJ1-1; D is unresolved. Germline CDR1 reads SGDLS; CDR2 reads YYNGEE. CDR3 length equals 14 residues. V shed 0 bases and J shed 7 bases, with 13 bases lying between them. The CDR3 nucleotides read TGTGCCAGCAGCGTAGTAGGAGGCCGGGGTGAAGCTTTCTTT. This codes for CASSVVGGRGEAFF.

This clone appeared once. The gene calls are TRBV28 and TRBJ1-1; D gene ambiguous. Trimming cost V 3 bases and J 0 bases, with 8 bases left between them. This CDR3 is built from 14 residues. The germline V gene encodes CDR1 MDHEN and CDR2 SYDVKM. This CDR3 reads CASSFWALNTEAFF. CDR3 sequence (DNA): TGTGCCAGCAGTTTTTGGGCCTTGAACACTGAAGCTTTCTTT.

Points on this clone: The junction and the germline gene differ at one end; a read error may be behind it. The chain carries TRBV5-1 and TRBJ2-5; D is ambiguous. This CDR3 spans 13 amino acids. Germline V lookup: CDR1 SGHRS, CDR2 YFSETQ. The DNA of the CDR3 is TGCGCCAGCAGCCAAGGTGTCCAAGAGACTCAGTACTTC. Translation: CASSQGVQETQYF.

V usage is TRBV6-1 and J usage is TRBJ1-5; TRBD1 matches 7 bases. CDR3 length equals 16 residues. The junction had 9 bases not matched to a gene; V was cut back by 4 bases and J by 3 bases. Germline V lookup: CDR1 MNHNS, CDR2 SASEGT. CDR3 nucleotide sequence: TGTGCCAGCAGTGGTACAGGGACAGTAATCAATCAGCCCCAGCATTTT. The encoded protein is CASSGTGTVINQPQHF.

The V gene is TRBV11-1, the J gene TRBJ2-3; no definite D call. Germline V CDR1 and CDR2: SGHAT, FQDESV (reference sequence). The length of the CDR3 is 16 residues. V was shortened by 5 bases and J by 5 bases, with 20 bases between the two germline ends. As DNA, the CDR3 is TGTGCCAGCAGCGAGGTCGGGTTGAGCTTGGGAGATACGCAGTATTTT. Amino acids: CASSEVGLSLGDTQYF. The variable domain in full, completed from reference TRBV11-1 and TRBJ2-3, reads EAEVAQSPRYKITEKSQAVAFWCDPISGHATLYWYRQILGQGPELLVQFQDESVVDDSQLPKDRFSAERLKGVDSTLKIQPAELGDSAMYLCASSEVGLSLGDTQYFGPGTRLTVL.

J is TRBJ1-2 and V is TRBV28; D remains ambiguous. Germline V lookup: CDR1 MDHEN, CDR2 SYDVKM. Deletions cut 5 bases from V and 6 bases from J, with 19 bases between. The CDR3 is 15 residues long. CDR3 DNA sequence: TGTGCCAGCAGTCCCCCAGCGTTCTCATATGATGGCTACACCTTC. Translated: CASSPPAFSYDGYTF.

This clone was counted between two and nine times. The rearrangement uses TRBV27 and TRBJ2-1, with 10 positions matching TRBD2. The CDR3 sequence is 17 residues long. Germline V gene sequence: CDR1 MNHEY, CDR2 SMNVEV (reference sequence). The J segment lost 4 bases and the V segment lost 0 bases, leaving 6 bases of the junction unmatched. CDR3 sequence reads: CASSLSISSGRYNEQFF. CDR3 DNA: TGTGCCAGCAGTTTATCGATAAGTAGCGGGAGGTACAATGAGCAGTTCTTC.

This clone has only a few counts. This chain links TRBV5-1 with TRBJ1-1; D remains unclear. Germline-derived CDR1 and CDR2 are SGHRS and YFSETQ. The CDR3 spans 15 residues. Trimming took off 3 bases at V and 2 bases at J, with 14 bases between the two ends. The CDR3 sequence: CASSSGPMENTEAFF. Here the CDR3 DNA reads TGCGCCAGCAGCTCGGGCCCGATGGAAAACACTGAAGCTTTCTTT.

A word on this clone: Germline is not matched at one junction end, which may reflect a read error. This chain links TRBV15 with TRBJ1-1, with 8 bases lining up with TRBD1. Germline V gene data show CDR1 as LNHNV and CDR2 as YYDKDF (reference sequence). The CDR3 runs 16 residues. The CDR3 reads CATSGDRGFMNTEAFF. The CDR3, as DNA: TGTGCCACCAGCGGAGACAGGGGATTTATGAACACTGAAGCTTTCTTT.

This chain links TRBV4-2 with TRBJ2-1, with TRBD2 identical over 10 bases. V shed 1 base and J 7 bases; nucleotides not matched to a gene: 10. Germline V gives CDR1 LGHNA, CDR2 YNFKEQ. CDR3 length: 17 residues. In DNA form, the CDR3 reads TGTGCCAGCAGCCAAGTATTAGCGGGAGGAAATGAGAATGAGCAGTTCTTC. Its protein is CASSQVLAGGNENEQFF.

This clone has a single count. The V call is TRBV11-1, the J call TRBJ2-6; TRBD1 aligns across 7 bases. Per germline, CDR1 SGHAT and CDR2 FQDESV (reference sequence). V lost 2 bases, J lost 0 bases, and 10 bases stayed unmatched. The length of the CDR3 is 19 residues. The CDR3 DNA reads as TGTGCCAGCAGCTTATTCCCGGACAGGAAGAGCTCTGGGGCCAACGTCCTGACTTTC. Translated: CASSLFPDRKSSGANVLTF. Complete variable domain (other parts from reference TRBV11-1 and TRBJ2-6): EAEVAQSPRYKITEKSQAVAFWCDPISGHATLYWYRQILGQGPELLVQFQDESVVDDSQLPKDRFSAERLKGVDSTLKIQPAELGDSAMYLCASSLFPDRKSSGANVLTFGAGSRLTVL.

J is TRBJ1-2 and V is TRBV28; D is unclear. Germline V gene sequence: CDR1 MDHEN, CDR2 SYDVKM. CDR3 length: 12 residues. The V end was cut by 6 bases, the J end by 5 bases, with 10 bases between. CDR3 sequence (DNA): TGTGCCAGCAGCCGGGTTTTTTATGGCTACACCTTC. Its translation is CASSRVFYGYTF.

The rearrangement joins TRBV5-1 to TRBJ2-1; D might be TRBD2 (6 bases). Trimming shortened V by 0 bases and J by 2 bases, and 9 bases separated the two germline ends. CDR1 is SGHRS, CDR2 YFSETQ, per germline. The CDR3 extends over 15 amino acids. The CDR3 loop is CASSLVGGTYNEQFF. The CDR3 DNA follows: TGCGCCAGCAGCTTGGTTGGGGGGACCTACAATGAGCAGTTCTTC.

V gene TRBV28 combines with J gene TRBJ1-5; TRBD1 aligns across 8 bases. The CDR3 has 14 amino acids. Losses at the gene ends were 4 bases for V and 6 bases for J; bases not matched to a gene: 5. CDR1 is MDHEN, CDR2 SYDVKM, per germline. Here the CDR3 DNA reads TGTGCCAGCAGTTCTCCAGGGGGCCGTCAGCCCCAGCATTTT. This sequence encodes CASSSPGGRQPQHF.

V usage is TRBV7-2 and J usage is TRBJ2-2; the D is unclear. The CDR3 length is 13 residues. The V and J ends lost 1 base and 11 bases respectively, with 11 bases between them. Germline CDR1 and CDR2: SGHTA and FQGNSA. This CDR3 is CASSLDRHRELFF. CDR3 nucleotides: TGTGCCAGCAGCTTAGACCGGCACCGAGAGCTGTTTTTT.